One sample yielded the 26 T cell receptor beta chains listed below, sequenced in a study of CD8 T cells in Susac syndrome. Random hexamers were used to reverse transcribe 0.5 to 1 ug of RNA. Each CDR3 protein is one row after TCRdb ran MiXCR on the immunoSEQ multiplex PCR reads. The repertoire has tens of thousands of distinct CDR3 sequences, just under 95% of them found once; the top ten carry roughly 0.31%. Source material: CD4+ T cells from PBMCs. The source of these receptors is a human donor with Susac syndrome.

This chain joins TRBV18 and TRBJ1-1, with unresolved D. Germline values: CDR1 KGHSH, CDR2 LQKENI. With 7 bases removed from V and 6 bases from J, the gap between germline ends came to 15 bases. This CDR3 region has 13 residues. CDR3 region: CASWEHLDSEAFF. The CDR3 DNA reads as TGTGCCAGCTGGGAACACTTAGACTCTGAAGCTTTCTTT.

The V call is TRBV6-6, the J call TRBJ2-5; possible D gene TRBD2, 5 bases. The CDR3 loop spans 13 amino acids. Germline loops: CDR1 MNHNY, CDR2 SVGAGI (reference sequence). Trimming removed 2 bases from V and 7 bases from J, with 11 bases in between. As DNA, the CDR3 is TGTGCCAGCAGTTACGGCAACGGAGGGACCCAGTACTTC. It translates to CASSYGNGGTQYF.

The chain has TRBV30 and TRBJ1-2; 9 bases match TRBD1. Germline lookup yields CDR1 GTSNPN and CDR2 SVGIG (reference sequence). The CDR3 has 13 amino acids. The V segment lost 1 base and the J segment 8 bases; nucleotides outside the gene matches: 5. The CDR3 DNA reads TGTGCCTGGAGTGAGGACAGGGGAACGGGCTACACCTTC. Translating gives CAWSEDRGTGYTF.

This clonotype came up once. J is TRBJ2-1 and V is TRBV5-8; D may be TRBD1 or TRBD2 (5 bases each). Per germline, CDR1 SGHTS and CDR2 YDEGEE. CDR3 length: 13 residues. V was pared by 2 bases and J by 6 bases, with 9 bases between. CDR3 residues: CASSFGTPNEQFF. CDR3 DNA sequence: TGTGCCAGCAGCTTCGGGACCCCCAATGAGCAGTTCTTC.

The chain carries TRBV1 and TRBJ2-1. TRBV1 is annotated as a pseudogene. The CDR3 covers 16 residues. CDR3: CTSNPRVDWLFHEQFF. CDR3 nucleotide sequence: TGCACCAGCAACCCTAGGGTAGATTGGTTATTCCATGAGCAGTTCTTC.

The rearrangement uses TRBV5-4 and TRBJ2-5, with a tentative D call TRBD1 (5 bases). V gave up 0 bases and J gave up 2 bases, with 8 bases separating them. The CDR3 runs to 14 residues. CDR1 SGHNT and CDR2 YYREEE come from the germline V gene (reference sequence). CDR3 protein: CASSLDRRQETQYF. The DNA for the CDR3 is TGTGCCAGCAGCTTGGACAGGCGTCAAGAGACCCAGTACTTC.

The genes are TRBV25-1 and TRBJ2-7; 8 nucleotides agree with TRBD2. This CDR3 region has 14 residues. V shed 0 bases and J 3 bases; nucleotides not matched to a gene: 1. Germline V gene sequence: CDR1 MGHDK, CDR2 SYGVNS. CDR3 amino acids: CASSEYGTSYEQYF. The CDR3 DNA reads TGTGCCAGCAGTGAATACGGGACTAGCTACGAGCAGTACTTC.

This chain links TRBV29-1 with TRBJ2-3, with 9 nucleotides matching TRBD2. This CDR3 has 15 residues. V was pared by 4 bases and J by 5 bases, with 10 bases of the junction left unmatched. Germline assignment: CDR1 SQVTM and CDR2 ANQGSEA. In nucleotides, the CDR3 is TGCAGCGTTGGTCGATCTAGCGGGGATAAAGATACGCAGTATTTT. Protein: CSVGRSSGDKDTQYF.

This chain uses TRBV30 with TRBJ2-3, with D uncertain. The V gene's germline CDR1 is GTSNPN and CDR2 SVGIG (reference sequence). The germline V and J ends were trimmed by 3 bases and 0 bases, with 16 bases remaining between them. This CDR3 has 16 amino acids. CDR3 nucleotides: TGTGCCTGGAGCGCCACCGGCAACCCAAGCACAGATACGCAGTATTTT. This gives the protein CAWSATGNPSTDTQYF.

The chain couples TRBV30 to TRBJ1-3, with D perhaps matching TRBD1 (6 bases). CDR1 is GTSNPN and CDR2 is SVGIG in the germline V gene (reference sequence). There are 15 residues in the CDR3. V was shortened by 2 bases and J by 2 bases, with 13 bases between the two germline ends. DNA of the CDR3: TGTGCCTGGAGTAGCGGTCAGGGGACTGGAAACACCATATATTTT. Its translation is CAWSSGQGTGNTIYF. The full variable domain, its missing parts supplied by reference TRBV30 and TRBJ1-3, is SQTIHQWPATLVQPVGSPLSLECTVEGTSNPNLYWYRQAAGRGLQLLFYSVGIGQISSEVPQNLSASRPQDRQFILSSKKLLLSDSGFYLCAWSSGQGTGNTIYFGEGSWLTVV.

This clonotype was counted a single time. This chain connects TRBV20-1 to TRBJ2-7, with TRBD1 matching 9 bases. CDR1 DFQATT and CDR2 SNEGSKA come from the germline V gene (reference sequence). With 0 bases clipped from V and 6 bases from J, the junction kept 3 bases outside the gene matches. This CDR3 is built from 13 residues. For the CDR3, the DNA is TGCAGTGCTAGAGACGAGACAGGGGGCGAGCAGTACTTC. Encoded protein: CSARDETGGEQYF.

The chain employs TRBV12-3 or TRBV12-4 and TRBJ2-7; 7 bases match TRBD2. The CDR3 totals 13 residues. With 5 bases clipped from V and 2 bases from J, the junction kept 3 bases outside the gene matches. The CDR3 reads CASSLSGAYEQYF. The CDR3 region has the DNA TGTGCCAGCAGTCTGAGCGGGGCCTACGAGCAGTACTTC.

V is TRBV29-1 and J is TRBJ1-5, with TRBD1 matching 7 bases. The germline V gene has CDR1 SQVTM and CDR2 ANQGSEA. J was trimmed by 5 bases and V by 4 bases; bases with no gene match: 5. The CDR3 covers 13 residues. This CDR3 is CSVGRDRDQPQHF. CDR3 nucleotides: TGCAGCGTTGGGAGGGACAGAGATCAGCCCCAGCATTTT.

The J gene is TRBJ1-5, the V gene TRBV15; D not certain. This CDR3 is built from 16 residues. V lost 0 bases and J 0 bases, leaving 9 bases between the germline ends. Per the germline V gene, CDR1 is LNHNV and CDR2 is YYDKDF (reference sequence). In nucleotides, the CDR3 is TGTGCCACCAGCAGAGACCGAGGGTATAGCAATCAGCCCCAGCATTTT. The encoded protein is CATSRDRGYSNQPQHF. Variable domain in full (rest from reference TRBV15 and TRBJ1-5): DAMVIQNPRYQVTQFGKPVTLSCSQTLNHNVMYWYQQKSSQAPKLLFHYYDKDFNNEADTPDNFQSRRPNTSFCFLDIRSPGLGDTAMYLCATSRDRGYSNQPQHFGDGTRLSIL.

The chain couples TRBV11-1 to TRBJ2-7; TRBD2 matches at 9 bases. The V gene's germline CDR1 is SGHAT and CDR2 FQDESV (reference sequence). V gave up 4 bases and J gave up 2 bases; unmatched junction bases: 9. The CDR3 contains 16 residues. In DNA form, the CDR3 reads TGTGCCAGCAGCTCTAGTGAGCGGGGGGACCCCTACGAGCAGTACTTC. This sequence encodes CASSSSERGDPYEQYF. Supplemented by reference TRBV11-1 and TRBJ2-7, the full variable domain reads EAEVAQSPRYKITEKSQAVAFWCDPISGHATLYWYRQILGQGPELLVQFQDESVVDDSQLPKDRFSAERLKGVDSTLKIQPAELGDSAMYLCASSSSERGDPYEQYFGPGTRLTVT.

The chain joins TRBV29-1 to TRBJ1-4; unclear D gene. The germline V gene has CDR1 SQVTM and CDR2 ANQGSEA. Trimming stripped 4 bases from V and 1 base from J, with 10 bases between. The CDR3 extends over 14 amino acids. The CDR3 nucleotides read TGCAGCGTTGGGGTGACAAGAACTAATGAAAAACTGTTTTTT. Encoded protein: CSVGVTRTNEKLFF. Based on the CDR3 plus reference TRBV29-1 and TRBJ1-4, the full variable domain is SAVISQKPSRDICQRGTSLTIQCQVDSQVTMMFWYRQQPGQSLTLIATANQGSEATYESGFVIDKFPISRPNLTFSTLTVSNMSPEDSSIYLCSVGVTRTNEKLFFGSGTQLSVL.

The chain uses TRBV5-1 and TRBJ2-3; weak D call: TRBD1 (5 bases). This CDR3 has 15 residues. The V gene lost 0 bases and the J gene lost 4 bases, with 12 bases spanning the gap. Germline V CDR1 and CDR2: SGHRS, YFSETQ. CDR3 bases: TGCGCCAGCAGCTTGGGACCCGAAGGGGCAGATACGCAGTATTTT. Translation gives CASSLGPEGADTQYF.

CDR3 bases: TGCGCCAGCAGTTCGGGACAGAAGAACACTGAAGCTTTCTTT. Translated: CASSSGQKNTEAFF. V is TRBV5-1 and J is TRBJ1-1; 7 positions agree with TRBD1. From germline, CDR1 is SGHRS and CDR2 YFSETQ. CDR3 length equals 14 residues. Germline trimming cut 5 bases from V and 1 base from J; bases unmatched to any gene: 5. The whole variable domain, filled in from reference TRBV5-1 and TRBJ1-1, reads KAGVTQTPRYLIKTRGQQVTLSCSPISGHRSVSWYQQTPGQGLQFLFEYFSETQRNKGNFPGRFSGRQFSNSRSEMNVSTLELGDSALYLCASSSGQKNTEAFFGQGTRLTVV.

This clonotype was seen only once. The chain links TRBV29-1 to TRBJ1-1, with a weak D call TRBD1 (5 bases). Germline loops: CDR1 SQVTM, CDR2 ANQGSEA. V gave up 7 bases and J gave up 4 bases, with 16 bases separating them. The CDR3 has 13 residues. CDR3 sequence reads: CSALDGAVTEAFF. As DNA, the CDR3 is TGCAGCGCCCTTGATGGGGCGGTCACTGAAGCTTTCTTT.

The genes are TRBV7-9 and TRBJ1-2; weak D call: TRBD1 (6 bases). Germline V lookup: CDR1 SEHNR, CDR2 FQNEAQ (reference sequence). The CDR3 length is 17 residues. The ends were cut back, 5 bases at V and 2 bases at J, with 21 bases in the middle. DNA for the CDR3: TGTGCCAGCAGCGCGACCGGGACAAGATCCTCAAACTATGGCTACACCTTC. This sequence encodes CASSATGTRSSNYGYTF. Variable domain in full (rest from reference TRBV7-9 and TRBJ1-2): DTGVSQNPRHKITKRGQNVTFRCDPISEHNRLYWYRQTLGQGPEFLTYFQNEAQLEKSRLLSDRFSAERPKGSFSTLEIQRTEQGDSAMYLCASSATGTRSSNYGYTFGSGTRLTVV.

V and J are TRBV11-3 and TRBJ2-1; 8 bases map to TRBD1. Germline CDR1 and CDR2: SGHNT and YENEEA. The CDR3 totals 12 residues. Unmatched junction bases numbered 4, after V lost 5 bases and J lost 10 bases. The CDR3 nucleotides are TGTGCCAGCAGCCCGACAGGGGACGAGCAGTTCTTC. The encoded protein is CASSPTGDEQFF.

This rearrangement joins TRBV11-3 to TRBJ2-1; TRBD1 or TRBD2 may be the D gene (6 bases each). This CDR3 comprises 15 residues. Germline V gives CDR1 SGHNT, CDR2 YENEEA. The V end lost 0 bases, the J end lost 2 bases, and 8 bases lay between the germline ends. For the CDR3, the DNA is TGTGCCAGCAGCTTAGAAAGGGGGGCCTACAATGAGCAGTTCTTC. Translation gives CASSLERGAYNEQFF.

This chain links TRBV5-1 with TRBJ2-7; TRBD2 is a possible D gene (5 bases). V shed 0 bases and J shed 0 bases, with 13 bases lying between them. Germline-derived CDR1 and CDR2 are SGHRS and YFSETQ. This CDR3 spans 16 amino acids. The CDR3 DNA reads TGCGCCAGCAGCTTGGAGTCGAGCGGTAGCTCCTACGAGCAGTACTTC. Encoded protein: CASSLESSGSSYEQYF.

The chain employs TRBV30 and TRBJ1-1; maybe TRBD1 (5 bases). The germline V gene has CDR1 GTSNPN and CDR2 SVGIG (reference sequence). This CDR3 has 15 residues. Trimming removed 0 bases at V and 1 base at J, with 12 bases between. CDR3 loop: CAWSVGGIGNTEAFF. In nucleotides, the CDR3 is TGTGCCTGGAGTGTTGGGGGTATTGGGAACACTGAAGCTTTCTTT.

The J gene is TRBJ1-5, the V gene TRBV12-3 or TRBV12-4, with D unclear. Trimming removed 5 bases at V and 10 bases at J, with 18 bases between. The CDR3 consists of 14 residues. The CDR3 loop is CASSPGGGSTPQHF. The CDR3 nucleotides are TGTGCCAGCAGTCCGGGAGGAGGGAGTACTCCCCAGCATTTT.

V and J are TRBV20-1 and TRBJ2-3, with 7 bases lining up with TRBD1. Germline V lookup: CDR1 DFQATT, CDR2 SNEGSKA (reference sequence). V lost 3 bases and J lost 5; bases outside the gene matches: 8. The CDR3 extends over 14 amino acids. In DNA, the CDR3 is TGCAGTGCTAGCCCCGGGACAGTTGGAGATACGCAGTATTTT. It translates to CSASPGTVGDTQYF.